Only a few counts were recorded for the clone carrying this TCR beta chain. Antigen specificity is unknown. At one boundary the junction diverges from the germline segment, which might be a read error. TCRdb re-analysed the 5' RACE reads in MiXCR, keeping a single row per CDR3 protein. The table shows 350,000 or so distinct CDR3 sequences, with 9.5% to 13% occurring only once. This CDR3 is 14 amino acids long. Germline assignment: CDR1 SSHAT and CDR2 FNYEAQ (reference sequence). The data originate from a study of CD8 T cells in ankylosing spondylitis. The study's findings and limits: CD8+ by phenotype, disease-linked clones were relatively rare in peripheral blood. Several highly homologous variants made up a TCR beta motif that seemed to typify ankylosing spondylitis blood.

The TCR was taken from a female donor with ankylosing spondylitis or in good health (not recorded which). The chain joins TRBV7-7 to TRBJ2-2, with D unclear. The sample taken for sequencing was blood, either unsorted or a sorted T cell fraction (not recorded which). The CDR3 nucleotides read TGTGCTAGCAGCTTATCCCCTTTCACCGGGGAGCTGTTTTTT. Translated, it gives CASSLSPFTGELFF. Combining the CDR3 with reference TRBV7-7 and TRBJ2-2 gives the whole variable domain GAGVSQSPRYKVTKRGQDVTLRCDPISSHATLYWYQQALGQGPEFLTYFNYEAQPDKSGLPSDRFSAERPEGSISTLTIQRTEQRDSAMYRCASSLSPFTGELFFGEGSRLTVL.